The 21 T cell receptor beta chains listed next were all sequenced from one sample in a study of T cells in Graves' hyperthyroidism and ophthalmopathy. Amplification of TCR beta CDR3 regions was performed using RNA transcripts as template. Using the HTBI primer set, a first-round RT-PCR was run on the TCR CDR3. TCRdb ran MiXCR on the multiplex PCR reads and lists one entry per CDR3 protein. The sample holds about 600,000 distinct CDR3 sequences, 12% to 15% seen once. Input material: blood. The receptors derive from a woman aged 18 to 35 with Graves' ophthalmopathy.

The CDR3 DNA is TGCGCCAGCAGCCAATTCTCCGGGAGGGCAGGGACTGAAAAACTGTTTTTT. Translation: CASSQFSGRAGTEKLFF. The V call is TRBV4-1, the J call TRBJ1-4; D might be TRBD1 (5 bases). Germline assignment: CDR1 MGHRA and CDR2 YSYEKL. V was pared by 2 bases and J by 7 bases, with 20 bases between. The CDR3 runs to 17 residues.

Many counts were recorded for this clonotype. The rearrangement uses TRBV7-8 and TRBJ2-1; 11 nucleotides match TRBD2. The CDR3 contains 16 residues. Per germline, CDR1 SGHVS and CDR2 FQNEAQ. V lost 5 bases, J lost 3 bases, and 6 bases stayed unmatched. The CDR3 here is CASSPSLAGDYNEQFF. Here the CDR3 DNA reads TGTGCCAGCAGCCCCTCACTAGCGGGAGACTACAATGAGCAGTTCTTC. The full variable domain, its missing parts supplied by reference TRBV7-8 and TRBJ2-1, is GAGVSQSPRYKVAKRGQDVALRCDPISGHVSLFWYQQALGQGPEFLTYFQNEAQLDKSGLPSDRFFAERPEGSVSTLKIQRTQQEDSAVYLCASSPSLAGDYNEQFFGPGTRLTVL.

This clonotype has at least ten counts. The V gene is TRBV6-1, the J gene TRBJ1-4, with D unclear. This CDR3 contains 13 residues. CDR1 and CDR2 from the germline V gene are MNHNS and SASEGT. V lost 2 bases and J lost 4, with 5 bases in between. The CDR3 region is CASSETVNEKLFF. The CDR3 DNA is TGTGCCAGCAGTGAAACAGTTAATGAAAAACTGTTTTTT.

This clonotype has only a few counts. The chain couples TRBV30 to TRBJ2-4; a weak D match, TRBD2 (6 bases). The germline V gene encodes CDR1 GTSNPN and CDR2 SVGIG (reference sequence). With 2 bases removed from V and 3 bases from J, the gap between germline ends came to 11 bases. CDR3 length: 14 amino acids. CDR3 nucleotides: TGTGCCTGGAGTAGTCAGGGAGGCAAAAACATTCAGTACTTC. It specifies CAWSSQGGKNIQYF.

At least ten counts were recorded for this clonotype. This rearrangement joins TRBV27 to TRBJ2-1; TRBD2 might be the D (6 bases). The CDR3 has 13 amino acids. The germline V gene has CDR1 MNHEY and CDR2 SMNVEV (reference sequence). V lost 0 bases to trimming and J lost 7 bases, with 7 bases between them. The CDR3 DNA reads TGTGCCAGCAGTTTATCTCTAGCGAATGAGCAGTTCTTC. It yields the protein CASSLSLANEQFF.

The CDR3 reads CATRPVEYGAYEQYF. The CDR3 DNA sequence: TGTGCCACCAGGCCGGTGGAGTACGGGGCCTACGAGCAGTACTTC. V gene TRBV2 combines with J gene TRBJ2-7, with D possibly matching TRBD2 (5 bases). CDR3 size: 15 residues. Per the germline V gene, CDR1 is SNHLY and CDR2 is FYNNEI. V lost 10 bases, J lost 2 bases, and 21 bases lay in between.

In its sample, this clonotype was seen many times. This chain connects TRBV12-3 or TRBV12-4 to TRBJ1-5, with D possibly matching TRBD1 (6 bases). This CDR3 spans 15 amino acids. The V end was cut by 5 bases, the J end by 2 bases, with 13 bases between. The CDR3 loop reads CASSTTGLGNQPQHF. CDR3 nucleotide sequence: TGTGCCAGCAGTACTACAGGGCTCGGCAATCAGCCCCAGCATTTT.

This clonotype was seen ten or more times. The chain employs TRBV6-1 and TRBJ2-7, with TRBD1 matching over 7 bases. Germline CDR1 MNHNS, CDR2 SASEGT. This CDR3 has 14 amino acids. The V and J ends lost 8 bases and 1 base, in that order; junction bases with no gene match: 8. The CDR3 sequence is CASFGTEDSYEQYF. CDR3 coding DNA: TGTGCCAGCTTCGGGACAGAAGATTCCTACGAGCAGTACTTC.

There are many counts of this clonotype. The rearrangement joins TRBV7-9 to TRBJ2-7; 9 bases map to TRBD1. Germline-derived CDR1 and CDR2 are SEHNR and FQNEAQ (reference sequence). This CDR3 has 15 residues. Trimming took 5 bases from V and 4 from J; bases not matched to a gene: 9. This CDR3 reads CASSAPGTGKYEQYF. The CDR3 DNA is TGTGCCAGCAGCGCCCCCGGGACAGGGAAGTACGAGCAGTACTTC.

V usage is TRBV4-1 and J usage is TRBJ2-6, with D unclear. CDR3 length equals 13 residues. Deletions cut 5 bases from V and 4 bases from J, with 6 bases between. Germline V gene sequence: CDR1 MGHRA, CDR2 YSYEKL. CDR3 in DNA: TGCGCCAGCAGCGTCCTGGGGGCCAACGTCCTGACTTTC. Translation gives CASSVLGANVLTF.

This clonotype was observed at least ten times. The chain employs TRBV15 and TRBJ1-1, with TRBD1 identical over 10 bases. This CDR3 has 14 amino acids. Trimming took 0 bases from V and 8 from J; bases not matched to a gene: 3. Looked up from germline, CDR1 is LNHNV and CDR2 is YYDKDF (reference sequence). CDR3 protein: CATSRDTGQGEAFF. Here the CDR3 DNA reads TGTGCCACCAGCAGAGATACGGGACAGGGGGAAGCTTTCTTT.

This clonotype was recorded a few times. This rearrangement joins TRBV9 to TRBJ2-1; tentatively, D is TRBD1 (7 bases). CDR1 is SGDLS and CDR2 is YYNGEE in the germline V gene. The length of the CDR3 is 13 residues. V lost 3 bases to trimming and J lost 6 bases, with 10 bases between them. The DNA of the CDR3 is TGTGCCAGCAGCGCAGGGGGAGGCAATGAGCAGTTCTTC. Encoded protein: CASSAGGGNEQFF.

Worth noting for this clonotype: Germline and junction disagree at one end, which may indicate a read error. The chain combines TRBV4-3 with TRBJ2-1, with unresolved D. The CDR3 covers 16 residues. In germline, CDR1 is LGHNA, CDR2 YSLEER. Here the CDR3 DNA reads TGCGCCAGCAGCCAAGAGCACTTTAGCTCCTACAATGGGCAGTTCTTC. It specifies CASSQEHFSSYNGQFF.

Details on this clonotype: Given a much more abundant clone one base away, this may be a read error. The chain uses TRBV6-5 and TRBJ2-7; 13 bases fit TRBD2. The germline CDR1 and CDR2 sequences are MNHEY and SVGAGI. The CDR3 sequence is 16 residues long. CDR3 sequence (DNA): TGTGCCTGCAGTTATTTCGGGACTAGCGGGAAGTACGAGCAGTACTTC. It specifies CACSYFGTSGKYEQYF.

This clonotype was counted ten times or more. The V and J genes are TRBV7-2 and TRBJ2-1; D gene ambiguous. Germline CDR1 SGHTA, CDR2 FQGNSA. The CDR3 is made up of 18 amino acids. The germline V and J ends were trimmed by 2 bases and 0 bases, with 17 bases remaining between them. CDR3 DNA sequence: TGTGCCAGCAGCTTACGGACCATCAGCAAGAGCTCCTACAATGAGCAGTTCTTC. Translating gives CASSLRTISKSSYNEQFF.

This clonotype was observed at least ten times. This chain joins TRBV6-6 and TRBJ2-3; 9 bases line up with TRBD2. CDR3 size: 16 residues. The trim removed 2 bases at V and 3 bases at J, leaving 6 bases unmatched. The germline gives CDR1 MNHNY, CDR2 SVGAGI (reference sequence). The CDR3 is CASSYVSGSETDTQYF. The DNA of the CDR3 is TGTGCCAGCAGTTACGTTAGCGGGAGCGAGACAGATACGCAGTATTTT.

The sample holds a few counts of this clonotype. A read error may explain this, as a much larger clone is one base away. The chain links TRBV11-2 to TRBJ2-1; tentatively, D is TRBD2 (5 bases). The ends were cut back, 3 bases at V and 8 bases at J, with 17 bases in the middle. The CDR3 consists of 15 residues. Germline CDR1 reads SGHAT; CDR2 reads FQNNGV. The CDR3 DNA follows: TGTGCCAGCAGCTTGAGGGAGACACCGGGGTATGAGCAGTTCTTC. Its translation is CASSLRETPGYEQFF.

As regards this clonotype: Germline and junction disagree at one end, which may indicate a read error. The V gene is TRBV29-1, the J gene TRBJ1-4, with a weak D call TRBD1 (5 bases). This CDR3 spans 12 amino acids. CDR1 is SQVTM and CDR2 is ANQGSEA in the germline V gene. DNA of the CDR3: TGCAGCGTTTTTGGGGCTAATGAAAGACTGTTTTTT. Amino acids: CSVFGANERLFF. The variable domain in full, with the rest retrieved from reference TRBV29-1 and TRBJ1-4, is SAVISQKPSRDICQRGTSLTIQCQVDSQVTMMFWYRQQPGQSLTLIATANQGSEATYESGFVIDKFPISRPNLTFSTLTVSNMSPEDSSIYLCSVFGANERLFFGSGTQLSVL.

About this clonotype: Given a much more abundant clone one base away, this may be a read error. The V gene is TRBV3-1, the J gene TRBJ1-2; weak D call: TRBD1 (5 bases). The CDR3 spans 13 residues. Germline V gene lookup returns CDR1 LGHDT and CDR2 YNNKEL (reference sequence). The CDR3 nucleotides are TGTGCCAGCAGCGAAGAAGAGGGGCTCGGCTACACCTTC. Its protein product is CASSEEEGLGYTF.

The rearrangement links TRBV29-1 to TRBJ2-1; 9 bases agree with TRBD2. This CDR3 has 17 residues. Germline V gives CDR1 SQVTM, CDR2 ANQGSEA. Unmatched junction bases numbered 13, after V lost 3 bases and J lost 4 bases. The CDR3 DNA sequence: TGCAGCGTTGATGTTGCCCCTCTAGCGGGATTATACAATGAGCAGTTCTTC. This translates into CSVDVAPLAGLYNEQFF.

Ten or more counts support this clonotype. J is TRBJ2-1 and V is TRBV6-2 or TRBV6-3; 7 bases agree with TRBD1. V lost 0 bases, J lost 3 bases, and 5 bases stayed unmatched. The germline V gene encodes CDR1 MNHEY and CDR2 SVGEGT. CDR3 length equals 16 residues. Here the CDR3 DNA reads TGTGCCAGCAGTTACTCGAGGGACAGTTTCTACAATGAGCAGTTCTTC. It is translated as CASSYSRDSFYNEQFF.